This T cell receptor (beta chain) was identified in a study of cytomegalovirus exposure and HLA in healthy donors. Study details: Sequencing of roughly 180 million T cells in an earlier analysis found around 120 million unique TCR beta sequences.

A word on this clone: Its antigen remains unknown.

When sampled, the donors appeared nominally healthy, though they likely had unrecorded immune exposures. Germline CDR1 reads KGHSH; CDR2 reads LQKENI. The CDR3 extends over 16 amino acids. V shed 0 bases and J 3 bases; nucleotides not matched to a gene: 5. 13 Jbeta primers and 60 Vbeta primers were used for the PCR. Clones were read by immunoSEQ multiplex PCR, and TCRdb kept only the in-frame ones, dropping some. The sample lists 150,000 to 180,000 clones, over 65% occurring once. Findings and caveats of the study: A later analysis revealed that TCR association rates differed between HLA loci, peaking at DRB1 and bottoming out at HLA-C.

This chain connects TRBV18 to TRBJ2-1; TRBD1 aligns across 7 bases. The source of this sequence is a man aged 25-40 years in good health and CMV-seronegative. The material sequenced was PBMCs. The CDR3, as DNA: TGTGCCAGCTCACCACCTGACAGGGCCCTCTACAATGAGCAGTTCTTC. Translated, it gives CASSPPDRALYNEQFF.